The T cell receptor beta chain described here comes from a study of shared clonotypes between healthy human individuals. Looking at the study overall: There were three CD4 naive, three CD4 memory, two CD8 naive and one CD8 memory plates per donor.

About this clone itself: Its antigen is currently unknown.

TCRdb's copy holds only in-frame clones and misses some; the assay was immunoSEQ multiplex PCR. The data show 2 million to 2.5 million clones, 90% to 95% seen once. Broader study findings: Rarefaction curves obtained for sorted subsets showed sequencing incomplete despite large depth. Among the subsets, naive ones generally showed larger estimated richness than memory ones. With few donors, the genetic and exposure-history diversity represented was limited.

The source material was naive CD4+ T cells from PBMCs. Indicated subset: CD45RA+ positively selected. The clonotype was recovered from a man in his late teens or twenties in good health. Some clones in this sample may be carry-over from other donors' samples.

The CDR3 here is CASSEGQGLRETQYF. The CDR3 nucleotides are TGTGCCAGCAGTGAGGGACAGGGGCTGAGGGAGACCCAGTACTTC. The chain links TRBV25-1 to TRBJ2-5, with TRBD1 identical over 10 bases. This CDR3 contains 15 residues. Per germline, CDR1 MGHDK and CDR2 SYGVNS. J was trimmed by 5 bases and V by 3 bases; bases with no gene match: 6.